This is a list of T cell receptor beta chains from one sample in a study of T cell responses to AZD1222 COVID-19 vaccine. Assay: immunoSEQ multiplex PCR; the TCRdb copy retains only in-frame clones and omits some. The sample carries roughly 190,000 clones, roughly nine tenths recorded once. The source material was peripheral blood, sampled 28 days after the second AZD1222 dose. The receptors come from an adult who received the AZD1222 COVID-19 vaccine. Both conserved end residues are part of each CDR3. The order of the fields is clone size, J gene, V gene, D gene, CDR3 protein, CDR3 DNA. The D gene is left open where the match is weak. Size is stated for part of the rows, as once, few or many counts, or as a class when the clone is expanded.

clone_size: NA; j_call: TRBJ1-1; v_call: TRBV4-2; d_call: NA; cdr3_aa: CASSQVDTEAFF; cdr3_nt: TGTGCCAGCAGCCAGGTCGACACTGAAGCTTTCTTT
clone_size: NA; j_call: TRBJ1-3; v_call: TRBV30; d_call: NA; cdr3_aa: CAWSVGGRNTIYF; cdr3_nt: TGTGCCTGGAGTGTAGGCGGGCGAAACACCATATATTTT
clone_size: NA; j_call: TRBJ2-1; v_call: TRBV30; d_call: NA; cdr3_aa: CAWSPLRGFSYNEQFF; cdr3_nt: TGTGCCTGGAGTCCTCTCCGGGGCTTCTCCTACAATGAGCAGTTCTTC
clone_size: few; j_call: TRBJ1-2; v_call: TRBV7-9; d_call: NA; cdr3_aa: CASSLAPGTSNYGYTF; cdr3_nt: TGTGCCAGCAGCTTAGCGCCGGGAACCTCTAACTATGGCTACACCTTC
clone_size: NA; j_call: TRBJ2-3; v_call: TRBV5-4; d_call: TRBD2; cdr3_aa: CASSWPAGGADTQYF; cdr3_nt: TGTGCCAGCAGCTGGCCGGCGGGAGGGGCAGATACGCAGTATTTT
clone_size: once; j_call: TRBJ2-6; v_call: TRBV7-6; d_call: TRBD2; cdr3_aa: CASSSGLAGSGANVLTF; cdr3_nt: TGTGCCAGCAGCTCGGGACTAGCGGGCTCTGGGGCCAACGTCCTGACTTTC
clone_size: NA; j_call: TRBJ2-3; v_call: TRBV4-1; d_call: NA; cdr3_aa: CASSLKRGETDTQYF; cdr3_nt: TGCGCCAGCAGCCTCAAACGAGGGGAAACAGATACGCAGTATTTT
clone_size: NA; j_call: TRBJ1-2; v_call: TRBV6-4; d_call: NA; cdr3_aa: CASSDSAQGNYGYTF; cdr3_nt: TGTGCCAGCAGTGACTCGGCACAGGGCAACTATGGCTACACCTTC
clone_size: NA; j_call: TRBJ1-5; v_call: TRBV7-2; d_call: NA; cdr3_aa: CASSFRLGGSNQPQHF; cdr3_nt: TGTGCCAGCAGCTTTAGGTTAGGAGGAAGCAATCAGCCCCAGCATTTT
clone_size: once; j_call: TRBJ2-5; v_call: TRBV5-6; d_call: NA; cdr3_aa: CASSLESGQKQYF; cdr3_nt: TGTGCCAGCAGCTTGGAGTCGGGTCAAAAACAGTACTTC
clone_size: NA; j_call: TRBJ1-5; v_call: TRBV5-1; d_call: NA; cdr3_aa: CASSENPGNQPQHF; cdr3_nt: TGCGCCAGCAGCGAGAACCCCGGGAATCAGCCCCAGCATTTT
clone_size: NA; j_call: TRBJ2-7; v_call: TRBV7-8; d_call: NA; cdr3_aa: CASSPGTVNGEQYF; cdr3_nt: TGTGCCAGCAGCCCGGGGACGGTCAACGGCGAGCAGTACTTC
clone_size: NA; j_call: TRBJ2-2; v_call: TRBV19; d_call: NA; cdr3_aa: CASSSAGELFF; cdr3_nt: TGTGCCAGTAGTTCTGCCGGGGAGCTGTTTTTT
clone_size: NA; j_call: TRBJ2-7; v_call: TRBV4-1; d_call: NA; cdr3_aa: CASSQEGPTGASYEQYF; cdr3_nt: TGCGCCAGCAGCCAAGAAGGCCCCACCGGGGCCTCCTACGAGCAGTACTTC
clone_size: NA; j_call: TRBJ1-4; v_call: TRBV6-6; d_call: NA; cdr3_aa: CASTTTGGEKLFF; cdr3_nt: TGTGCCAGCACTACCACAGGCGGTGAAAAACTGTTTTTT
clone_size: NA; j_call: TRBJ2-7; v_call: TRBV3-1/TRBV3-2; d_call: TRBD2; cdr3_aa: CASSPGTSSFYEQYF; cdr3_nt: TGTGCCAGCAGCCCCGGGACTAGCAGTTTTTACGAGCAGTACTTC